The present T cell receptor (beta chain) was sequenced within a study of shared clonotypes between healthy human individuals. Study summary: The study used three CD4 naive, three CD4 memory, two CD8 naive and one CD8 memory plate per donor. Whole-study results and caveats: Sequencing of the sorted subsets was shown by rarefaction to be incomplete despite large depth.

CDR1 and CDR2 (germline): SEHNR, FQNEAQ (reference sequence). The CDR3 runs 15 residues. Trimming took 1 base from V and 0 from J, leaving 4 bases between them. A remark on this clone: Its antigen is unknown.

Per the original methods: ImmunoSEQ output lacked quality scores and full-length reads, limiting matched filtering. Only in-frame clones appear in the TCRdb table, and some are missing; sequencing was by immunoSEQ multiplex PCR. V, J and clone size reflect that table, while D and trimming were determined from the DNA. The profile shows some 2.1 million clones, about 95% of them singletons. Terminally differentiated effector memory CD45RA+ cells were left out of the naive CD8 fraction, which was CD45RO-negative and positively selected for CCR7. Participating donors were healthy, HIV-negative adults free of recent acute infections or vaccinations.

The sequence was collected from a man aged 18 to 29 in good health. Material for sequencing was naive CD8+ T cells sorted from blood. The chain recombines TRBV7-9 with TRBJ2-6; D unresolved. DNA of the CDR3: TGTGCCAGCAGCTTAGACCTCTCTGGGGCCAACGTCCTGACTTTC. This encodes CASSLDLSGANVLTF.